This TCR beta chain originates from a study of lung T cells in sarcoidosis with Löfgren's syndrome. Points from the study as a whole: TRBV2 was the preferred pairing partner of TRAV12-1, with similar CDR3s. Löfgren's syndrome patients reportedly showed greatest TRAV12-1 and TRBV2 expansion versus controls.

This clonotype appeared a few times. Its antigen is as yet unknown. TCRdb used MiXCR to reprocess the reads, holding one entry per CDR3 protein. The profile shows around 60,000 distinct CDR3 sequences, roughly 20% of them singletons. This CDR3 is 17 amino acids long. Germline V gives CDR1 LGHNA, CDR2 YSLEER. V lost 0 bases, J lost 9 bases, and 21 bases lay in between. The gene calls are TRBV4-3 and TRBJ2-1, with a possible D match to TRBD2 (5 bases). The clonotype originates from a human donor with sarcoidosis (Löfgren's syndrome or another form), or a control subject (not recorded which). Sequenced material: CD4+ T cells from PBMCs. The CDR3 DNA sequence: TGCGCCAGCAGCCAAGAGTCCTCAAGTTCCCGGGCGGGTGAGCAGTTCTTC. As protein: CASSQESSSSRAGEQFF.